The 20 T cell receptor beta chains below all came from one sample that was sequenced in a study of blood T cells in healthy people across ages (dated by TCRdb to between 2015 and 2017). Receptor amplification or capture employed 5' RACE. A second PCR of about 7 to 12 cycles was run with a J-beta primer mix and a sample-barcoded 5' primer. The public reads were reprocessed in TCRdb via fastp at Q25 and MiXCR, keeping in-frame beta chains. Rows with one shared CDR3 protein collapse into an entry with the most common genes and DNA. This sample gives roughly 1.9 million distinct CDR3 sequences in total; 30% to 40% of them show up just once. The top ten hold 20% to 25% of the sample. Sequenced: blood. The origin of the receptors is a human donor in good health.

The chain couples TRBV20-1 to TRBJ2-4; 7 bases are a match to TRBD2. The J call may be incorrect, as the DNA end agrees better with TRBJ2-7. Germline CDR1 and CDR2: DFQATT and SNEGSKA (reference sequence). The CDR3 covers 15 residues. The CDR3 region is CSALYGGTQSYEQYF. In nucleotides, the CDR3 is TGCAGTGCTTTATACGGGGGGACTCAATCCTACGAGCAGTACTTC.

This clonotype was seen only a few times. This chain connects TRBV12-3 or TRBV12-4 to TRBJ2-3; 14 bases line up with TRBD2. V gave up 7 bases and J gave up 2 bases; unmatched junction bases: 5. This CDR3 comprises 16 residues. CDR3 in DNA: TGTGCCAGCAATACGGGACTAGCGGGAGACACAGATACGCAGTATTTT. This sequence encodes CASNTGLAGDTDTQYF.

This clonotype has more than one count but fewer than ten. The V gene is TRBV7-2, the J gene TRBJ2-6; 11 nucleotides agree with TRBD1. CDR1 is SGHTA, CDR2 FQGNSA, per germline. The CDR3 is made up of 17 amino acids. V dropped 5 bases and J dropped 2; count of bases not matched to a gene: 5. The CDR3 here is CASSPGTGGTGANVLTF. CDR3 DNA: TGTGCCAGCAGCCCTGGGACAGGGGGGACTGGGGCCAACGTCCTGACTTTC.

This clonotype was recorded only once. The chain has TRBV19 and TRBJ2-4; 7 nucleotides line up with TRBD1. The germline V gene has CDR1 LNHDA and CDR2 SQIVND (reference sequence). V shed 3 bases, J shed 8 bases, and the junction held 4 bases outside the gene matches. The CDR3 covers 13 residues. CDR3 loop: CASSIQGVDIQYF. In nucleotides, the CDR3 is TGTGCCAGTAGTATCCAGGGGGTCGACATTCAGTACTTC.

V and J are TRBV6-6 and TRBJ1-5; TRBD1 matches 7 bases. The CDR3 totals 17 residues. J lost 7 bases, V lost 0 bases, and 12 bases had no gene match. CDR1 is MNHNY, CDR2 SVGAGI, per germline (reference sequence). The CDR3 protein is CASSYSYRGGPRQPQHF. The CDR3 DNA reads as TGTGCCAGCAGTTACTCGTACAGGGGCGGACCAAGGCAGCCCCAGCATTTT.

The gene calls are TRBV2 and TRBJ2-3; TRBD2 agrees at 7 bases. The CDR3 consists of 16 residues. The V gene end was trimmed by 8 bases and the J gene end by 2 bases; junction bases not matched to a gene: 13. In germline, CDR1 is SNHLY, CDR2 FYNNEI. DNA of the CDR3: TGTGCCAGCGGGGGGGGACCAACACCTTCCACAGATACGCAGTATTTT. It encodes CASGGGPTPSTDTQYF.

This clonotype was found once. The chain recombines TRBV11-2 with TRBJ2-1, with 7 bases lining up with TRBD1. This CDR3 is 14 amino acids long. With 1 base clipped from V and 9 bases from J, the junction kept 6 bases outside the gene matches. In germline, CDR1 is SGHAT, CDR2 FQNNGV. For the CDR3, the DNA is TGTGCCAGCAGCTTAGTCGAGGGGGCGAGTGAGCAGTTCTTC. This translates into CASSLVEGASEQFF.

The sample holds a few counts of this clonotype. The chain couples TRBV7-9 to TRBJ1-2; D ambiguous. Germline-derived CDR1 and CDR2 are SEHNR and FQNEAQ (reference sequence). Deletions cut 3 bases from V and 2 bases from J, with 13 bases between. The CDR3 sequence is 15 residues long. CDR3 protein: CASSFQLRINYGYTF. Written as DNA, the CDR3 is TGTGCCAGCAGCTTTCAACTCAGGATCAACTATGGCTACACCTTC. The variable domain in full, with the rest retrieved from reference TRBV7-9 and TRBJ1-2, is DTGVSQNPRHKITKRGQNVTFRCDPISEHNRLYWYRQTLGQGPEFLTYFQNEAQLEKSRLLSDRFSAERPKGSFSTLEIQRTEQGDSAMYLCASSFQLRINYGYTFGSGTRLTVV.

The chain couples TRBV11-1 to TRBJ2-7, with no clear D. The CDR3 sequence is 16 residues long. V lost 4 bases and J 2 bases, leaving 18 bases between the germline ends. Germline assignment: CDR1 SGHAT and CDR2 FQDESV (reference sequence). CDR3 in DNA: TGTGCCAGCAGCTCCATAGTTAAGTGGCGGCCCTACGAGCAGTACTTC. This gives the protein CASSSIVKWRPYEQYF.

Note on this clonotype: An end of the junction does not agree with germline; a read error may underlie this. The V and J genes are TRBV12-3 or TRBV12-4 and TRBJ2-4, with a tentative D call TRBD1 (5 bases). The CDR3 contains 13 residues. The CDR3 DNA sequence: TGTGCTAGCAAACTGACAGTCCAAAACATTCAGTACTTC. It specifies CASKLTVQNIQYF.

As DNA, the CDR3 is TGTGCCAGCAGTTACTTGGGGGCCGGAGAGCAGTTCTTC. Translating it yields CASSYLGAGEQFF. The chain joins TRBV6-2 or TRBV6-3 to TRBJ2-1, with a possible D match to TRBD1 (6 bases). Trimming took off 1 base at V and 10 bases at J, with 11 bases between the two ends. This CDR3 contains 13 residues. Germline values: CDR1 MNHEY, CDR2 SVGEGT.

In this sample, this clonotype turned up a few times. This chain links TRBV6-6 with TRBJ2-3; either TRBD1 or TRBD2 may fit D (5 bases each). Trimming stripped 6 bases from V and 2 bases from J, with 21 bases between. From germline, CDR1 is MNHNY and CDR2 SVGAGI (reference sequence). The CDR3 consists of 17 residues. The CDR3, as DNA: TGTGCCAGCAGCCTGGCCCCATGGGGCCGGGACACAGATACGCAGTATTTT. Encoded protein: CASSLAPWGRDTDTQYF.

On this clonotype: Mismatch with germline at one junction end may stem from a read error. The J gene is TRBJ1-1, the V gene TRBV5-1, with D perhaps matching TRBD1 (6 bases). Germline lookup yields CDR1 SGHRS and CDR2 YFSETQ. CDR3 length equals 14 residues. The CDR3 bases are TGCGCCGGCAGCTACTTAGGGGGGAACACTGAAGCTTTCTTT. Translated: CAGSYLGGNTEAFF.

The chain joins TRBV7-2 to TRBJ1-4, with 8 bases that match TRBD1. Germline values: CDR1 SGHTA, CDR2 FQGNSA. After removal of 5 bases from V and 5 bases from J, the junction contained 7 bases not matched to a gene. The CDR3 runs to 15 residues. In DNA form, the CDR3 reads TGTGCCAGCAGCCCGCAGGGGGCCGGGAATGAAAAACTGTTTTTT. This sequence encodes CASSPQGAGNEKLFF.

This chain connects TRBV7-8 to TRBJ2-6; 7 nucleotides align to TRBD2. Germline values: CDR1 SGHVS, CDR2 FQNEAQ. The CDR3 runs to 20 residues. The J segment lost 0 bases and the V segment lost 4 bases, leaving 15 bases of the junction unmatched. The DNA for the CDR3 is TGTGCCAGCAGCTCCTACCCTCGGGGAGGGATGGGCTCTGGGGCCAACGTCCTGACTTTC. This sequence encodes CASSSYPRGGMGSGANVLTF.

J is TRBJ1-2 and V is TRBV29-1; D ambiguous. Germline V gene lookup returns CDR1 SQVTM and CDR2 ANQGSEA. The ends were cut back, 2 bases at V and 1 base at J, with 14 bases in the middle. The CDR3 length is 15 residues. The CDR3, as DNA: TGCAGCGTTGAAACCGGGGTGTTTGGTAACTATGGCTACACCTTC. This translates into CSVETGVFGNYGYTF.

This chain links TRBV18 with TRBJ2-4; D is unclear. Near its end, the DNA agrees better with TRBJ2-7, so the J call may be wrong. The germline V gene encodes CDR1 KGHSH and CDR2 LQKENI. This CDR3 spans 15 amino acids. In DNA, the CDR3 is TGTGCCAGCTCACCACCGGGCGGACGCTCCTACGAGCAGTACTTC. Residues: CASSPPGGRSYEQYF.

The chain joins TRBV20-1 to TRBJ2-3; 9 bases fit TRBD2. This CDR3 has 15 residues. CDR1 is DFQATT, CDR2 SNEGSKA, per germline (reference sequence). V lost 5 bases, J lost 4 bases, and 10 bases stayed unmatched. CDR3 residues: CSAPKLAGNSDTQYF. The DNA of the CDR3 is TGCAGTGCTCCTAAGCTAGCGGGGAACTCAGATACGCAGTATTTT.

This clonotype has more than one count but fewer than ten. The chain is built from TRBV7-9 and TRBJ2-5; tentative D call: TRBD2 (6 bases). The CDR3 contains 16 residues. Germline V gene sequence: CDR1 SEHNR, CDR2 FQNEAQ (reference sequence). V lost 2 bases and J lost 0, with 13 bases in between. The CDR3 bases are TGTGCCAGCAGCTTAATTGGCGGGGACCACCAAGAGACCCAGTACTTC. Translated: CASSLIGGDHQETQYF.

This rearrangement joins TRBV27 to TRBJ2-3; 8 bases fit TRBD2. V lost 3 bases to trimming and J lost 0 bases; unmatched junction nucleotides: 8. The CDR3 is made up of 17 amino acids. Germline V gene sequence: CDR1 MNHEY, CDR2 SMNVEV (reference sequence). The chain's CDR3 is CASSLLDRGGSTDTQYF. CDR3 nucleotides: TGTGCCAGCAGTTTGCTAGATCGGGGGGGCAGCACAGATACGCAGTATTTT.